A few counts support the clone carrying this TCR beta chain. Antigen: not known. TCR beta CDR3 regions were amplified from RNA transcripts. TCR CDR3 regions were first amplified by RT-PCR with HTBI primers. TCRdb fed the multiplex PCR reads into MiXCR, producing one record per CDR3 protein. This sample has 600,000 or so distinct CDR3 sequences, with around 14% found just once. The sample originates from a study of T cells in Graves' hyperthyroidism and ophthalmopathy. Study-wide results and caveats: The blood repertoire included most of the expanded thyroid clonotypes above 0.001.

CDR1 is KGHSH, CDR2 LQKENI, per germline. The ends were cut back, 2 bases at V and 5 bases at J, with 13 bases in the middle. CDR3 length: 15 residues. Thyroid ultrasound, orbital computed tomography, clinical symptoms, and serum thyroxine and TRAb underpinned diagnoses. The authors took PBMCs from over 8.5 ml fresh peripheral blood. V and J are TRBV18 and TRBJ1-5; a weak D match, TRBD1 (5 bases). This sequence was found in a woman under 30 with Graves' ophthalmopathy. The sample consisted of blood. The CDR3 region is CASSPVGEGYQPQHF. The CDR3 nucleotides read TGTGCCAGCTCACCAGTAGGGGAGGGTTATCAGCCCCAGCATTTT.